This passage covers 8 T cell receptor beta chains from one sample sequenced in a study of monozygotic twins with inflammatory bowel disease. TCRdb processed the 5' RACE reads again and assigns one entry to each CDR3 protein, with no DNA. The table lists 160,000 or so distinct CDR3 sequences. Sequencing was done on a sample of blood. All receptors derive from a human donor with ulcerative colitis or Crohn's disease, or a healthy co-twin of an affected twin (not recorded which).

CDR3 sequence reads: CSARGMNTAAFF. The chain recombines TRBV20-1 with TRBJ1-1. This CDR3 has 12 residues. CDR1 is DFQATT and CDR2 is SNEGSKA in the germline V gene (reference sequence).

This sequence joins TRBV3-1 and TRBJ1-2. From germline, CDR1 is LGHDT and CDR2 YNNKEL (reference sequence). The CDR3 loop spans 14 amino acids. CDR3 loop: CASSQDRGAYGYTF.

V and J are TRBV5-1 and TRBJ2-2. Germline values: CDR1 SGHRS, CDR2 YFSETQ. The CDR3 spans 14 residues. CDR3 residues: CASSLLSRNGELFF.

The chain has TRBV11-2 and TRBJ1-4. The CDR3 has 15 amino acids. Germline-derived CDR1 and CDR2 are SGHAT and FQNNGV. This chain's CDR3 is CASSLVWGTNEKLFF.

The chain employs TRBV20-1 and TRBJ1-2; TCRdb proposes TRBD1, but this gene call is untestable without DNA. CDR3 length: 14 amino acids. Germline V lookup: CDR1 DFQATT, CDR2 SNEGSKA (reference sequence). This CDR3 is CSAREGGKDYGYTF.

The genes are TRBV20-1 and TRBJ1-5. Germline loops: CDR1 DFQATT, CDR2 SNEGSKA (reference sequence). The CDR3 has 15 amino acids. The CDR3 loop is CSARVAAGYNQPQHF.

The J gene is TRBJ2-1, the V gene TRBV6-1; TCRdb indicates TRBD1, and absent DNA this call remains unverified. The CDR3 is made up of 14 amino acids. The germline gives CDR1 MNHNS, CDR2 SASEGT. CDR3 region: CACGIGGPYNEQFF.

CDR3 sequence: CASSPIRDATPLHF. The chain couples TRBV4-1 to TRBJ1-6. The CDR3 covers 14 residues. CDR1 is MGHRA, CDR2 YSYEKL, per germline.